This T cell receptor beta chain was identified in a study of early T cells in non-severe SARS-CoV-2 infection. CDR1 and CDR2 from the germline V gene are SGHAT and FQNNGV. The CDR3 has 14 residues. This clonotype was counted ten times or more. Mismatch with germline at one junction end may stem from a read error. Attachment of unique molecular identifiers to individual cDNA molecules was performed. TCRdb reanalysed the 5' RACE reads using MiXCR and keeps one entry per CDR3 protein. The table includes fewer than 55,000 distinct CDR3 sequences, about 9.7% detected once. The chain has TRBV11-2 and TRBJ2-1; no reliable D call. Sample: whole blood. This clonotype was obtained from an adult who was a healthcare worker with PCR-confirmed SARS-CoV-2 infection or an uninfected control (not recorded which). The CDR3 coding sequence is TGTGCCAGCAGACCCGACCATGCCTACAATGAACAGTTCTTC. Amino acids: CASRPDHAYNEQFF.